The TCR beta chain under discussion was sequenced for a study of blood T cells in healthy people across ages. Study-level information: Capture via template switching afforded approximately one barcoded beta molecule per two T cells.

The CDR3 runs 13 residues. Trimming took 3 bases from V and 5 from J, leaving 11 bases between them. Germline-derived CDR1 and CDR2 are MNHEY and SMNVEV (reference sequence). Primers used in a second PCR of roughly 7 to 12 cycles were a sample-barcoded 5' primer and a J-beta primer mix. TCRdb reprocessed the 5' RACE reads via MiXCR and lists one record per CDR3 protein. The sample has some 930,000 distinct CDR3 sequences, about 27% seen once. This clonotype came up many times. The data were also submitted as part of a second study, on T cells of mothers and their children. As that report states: Second-PCR amplification with M1S added sample barcodes and 2-4 random nucleotides. Sequencing returned over 8 million TCR beta CDR3 reads per mother and roughly 3 million per child.

This chain links TRBV27 with TRBJ2-7, with D perhaps matching TRBD1 (5 bases). Input material: blood. This receptor was identified in a woman aged 40 to 50 in good health. CDR3 in amino acids: CASSFLQGNEQYF. In DNA, the CDR3 is TGTGCCAGCAGTTTCCTTCAGGGTAACGAGCAGTACTTC.